The following is a TCR beta chain sequence with its context. The antigen remains undetermined. The PCR contained 60 Vbeta and 13 Jbeta primers. The protocol was immunoSEQ multiplex PCR, while the TCRdb copy is restricted to in-frame clones and leaves out a portion. This sample has fewer than 150,000 clones; over 70% occur once, and the top ten carry 2.5% to 4%. The data originate from a study of cytomegalovirus exposure and HLA in healthy donors. Study-level findings and limits: Earlier results showed most TCR beta V segments being productive about 87% or about 30% of the time. A link between a missense DCLRE1C variant and TCR beta V- and J-gene trimming emerged from a later analysis. The study listed approximately 170 cytomegalovirus-associated TCR beta chains.

The ends were cut back, 1 base at V and 7 bases at J, with 11 bases in the middle. This CDR3 region has 13 residues. CDR1 is SGHRS, CDR2 YFSETQ, per germline. These donors, healthy bone marrow donors, were studied. J is TRBJ1-1 and V is TRBV5-1; weak D call: TRBD1 (6 bases). The specimen was PBMCs. This clonotype originated in a man aged 35 to 55 in good health and CMV-seronegative. In DNA, the CDR3 is TGCGCCAGCAGCTTGAATCCGGACAGTGAAGCTTTCTTT. This codes for CASSLNPDSEAFF.